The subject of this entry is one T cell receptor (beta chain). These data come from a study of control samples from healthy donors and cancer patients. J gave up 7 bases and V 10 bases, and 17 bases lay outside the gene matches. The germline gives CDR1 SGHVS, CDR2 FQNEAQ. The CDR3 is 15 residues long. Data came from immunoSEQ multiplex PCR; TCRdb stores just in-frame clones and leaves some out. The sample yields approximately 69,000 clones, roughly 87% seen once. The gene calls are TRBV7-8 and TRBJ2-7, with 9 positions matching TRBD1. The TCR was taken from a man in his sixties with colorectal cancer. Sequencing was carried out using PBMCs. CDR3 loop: CAILLPGQGPTEQYF. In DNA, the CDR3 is TGTGCCATTCTCCTTCCGGGACAGGGCCCTACGGAGCAGTACTTC.